This entry lists 25 T cell receptor beta chains sequenced from one sample in a study of T cell repertoires in cytomegalovirus infection. The antigens these receptors bind are not known. TCRdb re-called the reads with MiXCR, one entry per CDR3 protein. The sample includes about 920,000 distinct CDR3 sequences, around 32% of them seen just once. The sample here was cultured CD8+ T cells from PBMCs, taken from culture after CMV antigen stimulation. These receptors were taken from a human donor in good health (CMV status not recorded). Some clones in this sample may be carry-over from other donors' samples.

This clonotype showed up just a few times. The chain employs TRBV20-1 and TRBJ1-6, with no clear D. Looked up from germline, CDR1 is DFQATT and CDR2 is SNEGSKA (reference sequence). The CDR3 length is 15 residues. Trimming took off 1 base at V and 3 bases at J, with 10 bases between the two ends. The CDR3 sequence: CSARASGNYNSPLHF. The DNA for the CDR3 is TGCAGTGCTAGAGCAAGCGGCAACTATAATTCACCCCTCCACTTT.

This clonotype was seen only a few times. The rearrangement links TRBV7-9 to TRBJ1-1; D unclear. The germline gives CDR1 SEHNR, CDR2 FQNEAQ (reference sequence). CDR3 length: 15 amino acids. V was clipped by 4 bases and J by 0 bases, with 12 bases between them. The chain's CDR3 is CASSYSMGLNTEAFF. The CDR3 DNA reads as TGTGCCAGCAGCTATTCCATGGGGTTGAACACTGAAGCTTTCTTT. Drawing the rest from reference TRBV7-9 and TRBJ1-1, the complete variable domain is DTGVSQNPRHKITKRGQNVTFRCDPISEHNRLYWYRQTLGQGPEFLTYFQNEAQLEKSRLLSDRFSAERPKGSFSTLEIQRTEQGDSAMYLCASSYSMGLNTEAFFGQGTRLTVV.

In this sample, this clonotype turned up once. The chain couples TRBV9 to TRBJ2-2, with D possibly being TRBD2 (7 bases). Germline CDR1 is SGDLS and CDR2 is YYNGEE. The CDR3 extends over 17 amino acids. The V end lost 0 bases, the J end lost 1 base, and 13 bases lay between the germline ends. For the CDR3, the DNA is TGTGCCAGCAGCGTAGGGGGGGGCGGAGGGAACACCGGGGAGCTGTTTTTT. Encoded protein: CASSVGGGGGNTGELFF.

CDR3: CASRRGTVTEAFF. CDR3 sequence (DNA): TGTGCCAGCAGACGCGGGACAGTCACTGAAGCTTTCTTT. The V gene is TRBV6-1, the J gene TRBJ1-1; TRBD1 matches at 7 bases. The germline CDR1 and CDR2 sequences are MNHNS and SASEGT. This CDR3 is built from 13 residues. J gave up 4 bases and V 6 bases, and 5 bases lay outside the gene matches.

This sequence joins TRBV9 and TRBJ2-5; possibly TRBD1 for D (5 bases). Per the germline V gene, CDR1 is SGDLS and CDR2 is YYNGEE. V was pared by 3 bases and J by 5 bases, with 17 bases between. CDR3 length equals 15 residues. CDR3 DNA: TGTGCCAGCAGCGCCCCCCAAGGGGTCGGGGAGACCCAGTACTTC. It yields the protein CASSAPQGVGETQYF. Full variable domain (outside the CDR3, taken from reference TRBV9 and TRBJ2-5): DSGVTQTPKHLITATGQRVTLRCSPRSGDLSVYWYQQSLDQGLQFLIQYYNGEERAKGNILERFSAQQFPDLHSELNLSSLELGDSALYFCASSAPQGVGETQYFGPGTRLLVL.

This clonotype was recorded at least ten times. The rearrangement uses TRBV11-1 and TRBJ2-3; tentatively, D is TRBD1 (6 bases). Trimming removed 7 bases from V and 1 base from J, with 15 bases in between. Germline CDR1 SGHAT, CDR2 FQDESV (reference sequence). The CDR3 extends over 15 amino acids. The chain's CDR3 is CASTGGESRTDTQYF. Here the CDR3 DNA reads TGTGCCAGCACTGGGGGCGAGAGTCGCACAGATACGCAGTATTTT.

The table lists this clonotype with many counts. The chain couples TRBV7-8 to TRBJ2-3, with TRBD2 as a possible D gene (7 bases). CDR3 length: 17 residues. V lost 8 bases to trimming and J lost 7 bases, with 28 bases between them. The V gene's germline CDR1 is SGHVS and CDR2 FQNEAQ. The CDR3 region has the DNA TGTGCCAGCTACCCTCGGATAGGGGGACTACGTCTAAATACGCAGTATTTT. Residues: CASYPRIGGLRLNTQYF.

The chain is built from TRBV7-6 and TRBJ2-5; the D gene is possibly TRBD1 (5 bases). V was trimmed by 2 bases and J by 3 bases, leaving 13 bases between them. Germline values: CDR1 SGHVS, CDR2 FNYEAQ. This CDR3 contains 15 residues. The CDR3 here is CASSLLYVREETQYF. DNA of the CDR3: TGTGCCAGCAGCTTACTTTATGTCAGGGAAGAGACCCAGTACTTC. Using reference TRBV7-6 and TRBJ2-5 for the parts outside the CDR3, the full variable domain is GAGVSQSPRYKVTKRGQDVALRCDPISGHVSLYWYRQALGQGPEFLTYFNYEAQQDKSGLPNDRFSAERPEGSISTLTIQRTEQRDSAMYRCASSLLYVREETQYFGPGTRLLVL.

This clonotype was found a few times. This chain joins TRBV4-2 and TRBJ2-1, with 11 bases matching TRBD2. The germline gives CDR1 LGHNA, CDR2 YNFKEQ. The CDR3 has 17 amino acids. With 0 bases clipped from V and 8 bases from J, the junction kept 9 bases outside the gene matches. The CDR3 DNA is TGTGCCAGCAGCCAAGATATTGCGGGACTAGCGGCGGATGAGCAGTTCTTC. This encodes CASSQDIAGLAADEQFF.

The chain combines TRBV3-1 with TRBJ2-3, with 8 bases fitting TRBD2. Trimming cost V 7 bases and J 7 bases; bases outside gene matches: 13. Germline V lookup: CDR1 LGHDT, CDR2 YNNKEL (reference sequence). The length of the CDR3 is 15 residues. CDR3 coding DNA: TGTGCCAGCACCCGAGCGGGGGCCTTCCCAAATACGCAGTATTTT. This codes for CASTRAGAFPNTQYF.

Of note for this clonotype: One junction end disagrees with the germline gene, perhaps due to a read error. The V and J genes are TRBV19 and TRBJ1-2, with D hard to call. The CDR3 is 14 residues long. CDR1 is LNHDA, CDR2 SQIVND, per germline (reference sequence). This CDR3 reads CASTKALMDYGYIF. CDR3 nucleotides: TGTGCCAGTACTAAGGCGCTTATGGACTATGGCTACATCTTC.

The table lists this clonotype with many counts. Here the CDR3 reads CASRSAGGYEQYV. In nucleotides, the CDR3 is TGTGCCAGCAGGTCGGCAGGGGGATACGAGCAGTACGTC. V usage is TRBV7-9 and J usage is TRBJ2-7; TRBD1 agrees at 7 bases. The CDR3 is 13 residues long. V trimming: 6 bases; J trimming: 4 bases; junction bases outside the gene matches: 6. The germline V gene encodes CDR1 SEHNR and CDR2 FQNEAQ (reference sequence).

This clonotype was counted ten times or more. The chain carries TRBV7-2 and TRBJ2-3; 9 nucleotides agree with TRBD2. The CDR3 runs to 15 residues. The germline V gene has CDR1 SGHTA and CDR2 FQGNSA. J was trimmed by 2 bases and V by 3 bases; bases with no gene match: 3. The CDR3: CASSFSSGATDTQYF. CDR3 sequence (DNA): TGTGCCAGCAGCTTTTCTAGCGGGGCCACAGATACGCAGTATTTT.

J is TRBJ2-7 and V is TRBV10-3, with D perhaps matching TRBD2 (6 bases). Germline lookup yields CDR1 ENHRY and CDR2 SYGVKD. This CDR3 region has 14 residues. Trimming left V 2 bases short and J 2 bases short, with 10 bases between. The CDR3 here is CAISELGGAYEQYV. The CDR3 DNA sequence: TGTGCCATCAGTGAGCTCGGGGGTGCCTACGAGCAGTACGTC.

Worth noting for this clonotype: A much larger clonotype is one base distant, so this may be a read error. The rearrangement links TRBV7-2 to TRBJ2-5; D remains ambiguous. CDR3 length: 15 amino acids. The V end was cut by 5 bases, the J end by 5 bases, with 18 bases between. Germline V gene lookup returns CDR1 SGHTA and CDR2 FQGNSA. The DNA of the CDR3 is TGTGCCAGCAGCCCGATCCGGGCGTTAGAGGAGACCCAGTACTTC. Translating it yields CASSPIRALEETQYF.

This chain uses TRBV4-1 with TRBJ1-1, with D maybe TRBD1 (6 bases). Germline CDR1 reads MGHRA; CDR2 reads YSYEKL. Between the trimmed V and J ends, which lost 2 bases and 5 bases, there was a span of 15 bases. The CDR3 has 15 amino acids. The CDR3 nucleotides read TGCGCCAGCAGCCAAAAGGGGGGCGCAGTGACTGAAGCTTTCTTT. As protein: CASSQKGGAVTEAFF.

The chain links TRBV12-3 or TRBV12-4 to TRBJ1-2; D gene uncertain. This CDR3 is 15 amino acids long. V was trimmed by 2 bases and J by 0 bases, leaving 10 bases between them. CDR3 sequence reads: CASSLFTHTNYGYTF. Here the CDR3 DNA reads TGTGCCAGCAGTTTATTTACCCACACTAACTATGGCTACACCTTC.

The chain couples TRBV7-4 to TRBJ1-1, with D unclear. The V end lost 6 bases, the J end lost 5 bases, and 13 bases lay between the germline ends. The CDR3 contains 13 residues. Germline values: CDR1 SGHVT, CDR2 SQSDAQ. The CDR3 DNA reads TGTGCCAGCAGGCTAAATTCTGGGACTGAAGCTTTCTTT. Translated, it gives CASRLNSGTEAFF.

This clonotype was counted between two and nine times. This chain links TRBV19 with TRBJ1-1; possibly TRBD1 for D (6 bases). The germline V gene encodes CDR1 LNHDA and CDR2 SQIVND (reference sequence). The ends were cut back, 10 bases at V and 5 bases at J, with 20 bases in the middle. CDR3 size: 14 residues. The CDR3 sequence is CAIKAGSRGTEAFF. Written as DNA, the CDR3 is TGTGCCATAAAGGCAGGGAGTAGGGGGACTGAAGCTTTCTTT.

This clonotype was seen more than once but under ten times. The chain is built from TRBV11-3 and TRBJ2-1; no firm D call. This CDR3 contains 18 residues. Germline V gene data show CDR1 as SGHNT and CDR2 as YENEEA. V lost 1 base and J 6 bases, leaving 22 bases between the germline ends. This CDR3 is CASSLGHSKGRPSNEQFF. The CDR3 DNA reads TGTGCCAGCAGCTTAGGTCATTCTAAGGGCAGGCCCAGCAATGAGCAGTTCTTC.

The chain has TRBV20-1 and TRBJ1-5; no definite D call. CDR1 and CDR2 (germline): DFQATT, SNEGSKA (reference sequence). The CDR3 extends over 17 amino acids. Trimming took 0 bases from V and 1 from J, leaving 16 bases between them. DNA for the CDR3: TGCAGTGCTAGAGATCAAGACTTTCGGCTGAGCAATCAGCCCCAGCATTTT. Translating it yields CSARDQDFRLSNQPQHF.

This clonotype was found a few times. This chain uses TRBV7-9 with TRBJ2-1; 12 nucleotides match TRBD2. V lost 6 bases and J lost 6; bases outside the gene matches: 6. Germline values: CDR1 SEHNR, CDR2 FQNEAQ (reference sequence). The CDR3 spans 15 residues. The chain's CDR3 is CASRLLAGGLNEQFF. The CDR3 DNA is TGTGCCAGCAGGTTACTAGCGGGGGGCCTCAATGAGCAGTTCTTC.

The V gene is TRBV14, the J gene TRBJ2-7, with a possible D match to TRBD2 (5 bases). The CDR3 length is 14 residues. The V and J ends lost 0 bases and 7 bases respectively, with 13 bases between them. The germline gives CDR1 SGHDN, CDR2 FVKESK. The CDR3 loop is CASSQDPQTGEQYF. For the CDR3, the DNA is TGTGCCAGCAGCCAAGATCCTCAGACGGGGGAGCAGTACTTC. Drawing the rest from reference TRBV14 and TRBJ2-7, the complete variable domain is EAGVTQFPSHSVIEKGQTVTLRCDPISGHDNLYWYRRVMGKEIKFLLHFVKESKQDESGMPNNRFLAERTGGTYSTLKVQPAELEDSGVYFCASSQDPQTGEQYFGPGTRLTVT.

The rearrangement joins TRBV12-3 or TRBV12-4 to TRBJ1-1, with D perhaps TRBD1 (6 bases). The CDR3 covers 12 residues. Trimming left V 5 bases short and J 11 bases short, with 15 bases between. The CDR3 loop reads CASSLPQGTAFF. CDR3 DNA: TGTGCCAGCAGTCTTCCTCAGGGGACGGCTTTCTTT.

J is TRBJ2-2 and V is TRBV6-6; 8 bases align to TRBD1. The ends lost 7 bases at V and 5 bases at J; junction bases unmatched: 6. The CDR3 length is 14 residues. Germline V lookup: CDR1 MNHNY, CDR2 SVGAGI (reference sequence). Written as DNA, the CDR3 is TGTGCCAGCACCGGACAGGGATATACCGGGGAGCTGTTTTTT. It specifies CASTGQGYTGELFF.